This TCR beta chain was identified in a study of blood T cell repertoires in COVID-19 (dated by TCRdb to about 2020). Study-wide context: Samples covering the acute and convalescent phases of COVID-19 were provided by collaborators in the United States, Italy and Spain. The prospective study material was composed of cDNA or gDNA derived from T cells, B-cell-depleted T cells, or PBMCs. Deeply sampled blood TCRbeta repertoires from subjects exposed to, actively infected with, or recovered from COVID-19 were included in the dataset. The repertoires were released in a freely available public database intended as a resource for research on the immune response to SARS-CoV-2. The samples were drawn from the first 160 participants of the ongoing ImmuneRACE study and from some 1,300 subjects provided by 6 global collaborators. Nearly every sample came with metadata listing a de-identified subject ID, COVID-19 status, age in years and sex. Where available, HLA class I and class II types were obtained from metadata supplied by the sample provider rather than from assay-based typing. Overall results and qualifications from the work: Clinical and demographic metadata were provided uncurated, with the amount varying by source and participant.

Whole blood was collected in K2EDTA tubes by collaborating institutions according to the institutions' own protocols. For TCRbeta analysis, collaborator samples were shipped as frozen whole blood, as isolated PBMCs, or as DNA extracted from either sample type. TCRbeta CDR3 regions were amplified from genomic DNA using the immunoSEQ Assay, a bias-controlled multiplex PCR. In the original analysis: The number of nucleated cells in each sample was estimated from the amplification of reference gene primers within the assay. To quantify the absolute abundance of each unique TCRbeta CDR3 rearrangement, sequence reads were collapsed and filtered. For each sample, productive Simpson clonality was calculated as the square root of Simpson's diversity index across productive rearrangements. TCRdb took this table from immuneACCESS and kept in-frame rearrangements with V and J called. Such tables lack part of the clones; where checked against another copy, unresolved V genes explain under half of the gap, and the rest is unexplained. V, J and clone size are those of that table, while D and trimming were read from the DNA. The sample includes 200,000 to 300,000 clones, with about 85% observed a single time. In total, the top ten clones hold around 4.2% of the sample.

A word on this clone: Its antigen is still unknown. Base qualities are not recorded, but no much larger clone differs from it by a single base.

The receptor was derived from a man aged 55 to 70 with acute or convalescent COVID-19. Sequencing was carried out using peripheral blood.

The CDR3 region has the sequence CASSLRSVSGDTQYF. The DNA sequence reads TGCGCCAGCAGCTTGAGAAGTGTTTCGGGGGATACGCAGTATTTT. Recombination linked TRBV5-1 to TRBJ2-3; TRBD2 could be the D gene, as 5 bases match. V gives up 1 base and J gives up 6 bases, and the segment between their germline ends measures 15 bases. Measured from the cysteine to the phenylalanine, the CDR3 is 15 residues long. Of all the DNA, just the CDR3 is kept, 45 bases in frame from base 1. The germline V gene provides CDR1 SGHRS and CDR2 YFSETQ.